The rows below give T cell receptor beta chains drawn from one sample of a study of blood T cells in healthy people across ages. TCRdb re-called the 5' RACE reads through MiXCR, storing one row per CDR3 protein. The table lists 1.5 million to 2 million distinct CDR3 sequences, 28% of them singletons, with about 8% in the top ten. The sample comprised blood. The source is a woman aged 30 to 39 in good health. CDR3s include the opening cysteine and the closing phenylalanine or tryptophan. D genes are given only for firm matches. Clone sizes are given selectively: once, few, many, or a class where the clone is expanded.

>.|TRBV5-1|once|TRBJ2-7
CASSFSPYNEQYF
TGCGCCAGCAGCTTCTCGCCCTACAATGAGCAGTACTTC
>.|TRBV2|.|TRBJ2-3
CASSEGRVTLGLNTQYF
TGTGCCAGCAGTGAGGGGCGGGTGACTCTAGGTTTGAATACGCAGTATTTT
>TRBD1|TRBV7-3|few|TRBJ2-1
CASRLTGGEYNEQFF
TGTGCCAGCAGATTAACAGGGGGCGAGTACAATGAGCAGTTCTTC
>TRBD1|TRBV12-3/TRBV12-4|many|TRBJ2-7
CASSSTGAGYEQYF
TGTGCCAGCAGTTCTACAGGGGCTGGCTACGAGCAGTACTTC
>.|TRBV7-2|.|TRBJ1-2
CASSSRAEGGEGNYGYTF
TGTGCCAGCAGCTCGAGAGCGGAGGGAGGGGAGGGGAACTATGGCTACACCTTC
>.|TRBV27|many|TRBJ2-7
CASSLSGPASYEQYF
TGTGCCAGCAGTTTATCTGGGCCAGCATCCTACGAGCAGTACTTC
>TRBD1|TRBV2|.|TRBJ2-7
CASNRDRGSYEQYF
TGTGCCAGCAACCGGGACAGGGGCTCCTACGAGCAGTACTTC
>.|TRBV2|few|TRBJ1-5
CASVGEGNQPQHF
TGTGCCAGCGTGGGGGAGGGCAATCAGCCCCAGCATTTT
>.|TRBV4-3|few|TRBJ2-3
CASSQDMPGEYTDTQYF
TGCGCCAGCAGCCAAGATATGCCAGGTGAATACACAGATACGCAGTATTTT
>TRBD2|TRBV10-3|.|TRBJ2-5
CAISAGRGDQETQYF
TGTGCCATCAGTGCGGGGCGGGGGGACCAAGAGACCCAGTACTTC
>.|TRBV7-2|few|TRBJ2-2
CASSLGGGGGQTTGELFF
TGTGCCAGCAGCTTAGGAGGGGGGGGCGGACAAACCACCGGGGAGCTGTTTTTT
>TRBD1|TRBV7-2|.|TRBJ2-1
CASSLGQTSYNELFF
TGTGCCAGCAGCTTGGGACAGACCTCCTACAATGAGCTGTTCTTC
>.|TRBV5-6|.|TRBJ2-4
CASSGQGGEENIQYF
TGTGCCAGCAGCGGACAGGGAGGGGAGGAAAACATTCAGTACTTC
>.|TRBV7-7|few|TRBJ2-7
CASSLEGGLQGREQYF
TGTGCCAGCAGCTTAGAGGGGGGCCTCCAGGGACGCGAGCAGTACTTC
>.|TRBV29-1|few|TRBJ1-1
CSFWTALNTEAFF
TGCAGCTTTTGGACAGCTTTGAACACTGAAGCTTTCTTT
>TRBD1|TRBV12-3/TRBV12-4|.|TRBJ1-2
CASSLRRTGTGVGYTF
TGTGCCAGCAGTTTAAGGCGTACCGGGACAGGGGTCGGCTACACCTTC
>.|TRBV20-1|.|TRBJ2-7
CSASWGTEQYF
TGCAGTGCTAGTTGGGGAACCGAGCAGTACTTC
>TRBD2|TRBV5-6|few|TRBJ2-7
CASSFGTSEDYEQYF
TGTGCCAGCAGCTTCGGGACTAGCGAGGACTACGAGCAGTACTTC
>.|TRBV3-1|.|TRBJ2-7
CASSRDGGTYEQYF
TGTGCCAGCAGCCGCGACGGGGGCACCTACGAGCAGTACTTC
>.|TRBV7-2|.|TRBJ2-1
CASSFDRLSYNEQFF
TGTGCCAGCAGCTTCGACAGGCTCTCCTACAATGAGCAGTTCTTC
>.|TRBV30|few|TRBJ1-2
CAWSELANYGYTF
TGTGCCTGGAGTGAGTTAGCTAACTATGGCTACACCTTC
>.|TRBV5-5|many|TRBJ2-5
CASSGLQGYQETQYF
TGTGCCAGCAGCGGACTACAGGGCTACCAAGAGACCCAGTACTTC
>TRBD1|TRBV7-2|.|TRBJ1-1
CANSFGTGNTEAFF
TGTGCCAACAGCTTCGGGACAGGGAATACTGAAGCTTTCTTT
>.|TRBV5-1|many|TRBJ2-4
CASSLALVSGPKNIQYF
TGCGCCAGCAGCTTGGCCTTGGTGTCAGGCCCCAAAAACATTCAGTACTTC
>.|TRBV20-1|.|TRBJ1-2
CSGSRSGYTF
TGCAGTGGGTCTAGGTCCGGCTACACCTTC
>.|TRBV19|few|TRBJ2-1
CASSMEGSYNEQFF
TGTGCCAGTAGTATGGAAGGGTCCTACAATGAGCAGTTCTTC
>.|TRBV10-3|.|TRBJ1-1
CAISMDTEAFF
TGTGCCATCAGCATGGACACAGAAGCTTTCTTT
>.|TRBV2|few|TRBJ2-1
CASSWTASYNEQFF
TGTGCCAGCAGTTGGACGGCCTCCTACAATGAGCAGTTCTTC
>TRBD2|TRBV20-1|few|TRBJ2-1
CSARDPSGRSYNEQFF
TGCAGTGCTAGAGATCCGAGCGGGAGGTCCTACAATGAGCAGTTCTTC
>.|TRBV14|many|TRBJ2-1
CASRVFRAHEQFF
TGTGCCAGCAGGGTGTTTCGGGCTCATGAGCAGTTCTTC
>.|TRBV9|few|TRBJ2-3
CASAPDPGTDTQYF
TGTGCCAGTGCTCCGGACCCGGGCACAGATACGCAGTATTTT
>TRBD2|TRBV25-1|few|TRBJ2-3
CASSPREGRTDTQYF
TGTGCCAGCAGTCCGCGGGAGGGCCGCACAGATACGCAGTATTTT
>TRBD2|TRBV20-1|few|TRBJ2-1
CSASRTGTSSYNEQFF
TGCAGTGCTAGTAGGACCGGGACTAGCTCCTACAATGAGCAGTTCTTC
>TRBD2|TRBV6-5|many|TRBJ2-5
CASSYSGRETQYF
TGTGCCAGCAGTTACTCCGGGAGGGAGACCCAGTACTTC
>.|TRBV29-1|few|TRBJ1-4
CSARGRGGTNEKLFF
TGCAGCGCCCGGGGGCGAGGGGGGACTAATGAAAAACTGTTTTTT